This passage covers 2 T cell receptor beta chains from one sample sequenced in a study of T cell repertoires in cytomegalovirus infection. TCRdb passed the reads through MiXCR, listing each CDR3 protein once. Altogether around 180,000 distinct CDR3 sequences are present, roughly a fifth being singletons, with the ten largest covering approximately 3%. The sequenced material came from PBMCs. These receptors all come from a human donor in good health (CMV status not recorded). Some clones in this sample may be carry-over from other donors' samples.

The rearrangement uses TRBV12-3 or TRBV12-4 and TRBJ2-1, with D possibly being TRBD2 (6 bases). The germline V and J ends were trimmed by 5 bases and 5 bases, with 25 bases remaining between them. The CDR3 has 18 amino acids. The chain's CDR3 is CASSLPWDGTGVHNEQFF. CDR3 DNA sequence: TGTGCCAGCAGTCTGCCCTGGGATGGGACGGGAGTTCACAATGAGCAGTTCTTC.

This clonotype was recorded at least ten times. The chain carries TRBV7-6 and TRBJ2-7; 9 nucleotides line up with TRBD2. CDR3 length: 15 residues. Germline V CDR1 and CDR2: SGHVS, FNYEAQ. The J segment lost 2 bases and the V segment lost 4 bases, leaving 6 bases of the junction unmatched. This CDR3 reads CASSSIAGAPYEQYF. CDR3 coding DNA: TGTGCCAGCAGCTCCATAGCGGGAGCTCCCTACGAGCAGTACTTC.